This TCR beta chain was recorded in a study of siplizumab effects on memory and regulatory T cells. Germline V CDR1 and CDR2: MNHEY, SMNVEV (reference sequence). The V end lost 2 bases, the J end lost 9 bases, and 11 bases lay between the germline ends. The CDR3 runs 14 residues. In regard to this clone: Its cognate antigen is unknown.

Sequenced unstimulated subsets in a few donor pairs: CD4+ naive, CD4+ memory, CD8+ naive, CD8+ effector memory, CD8+ TEMRA. Study observations and caveats: An assignable phenotype, naive or memory, was missing from roughly 76-95% of proliferating CD4+ or CD8+ clones.

Sequenced by immunoSEQ multiplex PCR; TCRdb stores in-frame clones only, minus some. The sample has 50,000 to 70,000 clones, 90% to 97% seen once. This rearrangement joins TRBV27 to TRBJ1-6; tentative D call: TRBD1 (6 bases). The sample consisted of naive CD8+ T cells sorted from blood. The TCR originated in a human donor in good health. The CDR3 here is CASSLEGGGSPLHF. The CDR3 nucleotides read TGTGCCAGCAGTTTAGAGGGGGGGGGTTCACCCCTCCACTTT.